This T cell receptor beta chain was sequenced during a study of T-cell reconstitution after alpha-beta-depleted transplantation in children. Preparing the TCRbeta library involved the use of unique molecular identifiers. TCRdb re-analysed the PCR reads in MiXCR, keeping a single row per CDR3 protein. The repertoire holds 600,000 or so distinct CDR3 sequences, with under 25% as singletons. Here the sequenced sample was PBMCs, mostly from graft donor cells, taken 360 days after TCRalphabeta/CD19-depleted stem cell transplant. The sequence came from a boy in the first two years of life who had a stem cell transplant for acute myeloid leukemia, so the T cells may come from the graft donor.

The CDR3 sequence is CASSLQGLSYEQYF. CDR3 nucleotide sequence: TGTGCCAGCAGTTTACAGGGTCTATCCTACGAGCAGTACTTC. The genes are TRBV27 and TRBJ2-7; the D gene is possibly TRBD1 (5 bases). This CDR3 spans 14 amino acids. Germline loops: CDR1 MNHEY, CDR2 SMNVEV (reference sequence). Trimming took 2 bases from V and 1 from J, leaving 9 bases between them.